This is a list of T cell receptor beta chains from one sample in a study of Graves' ophthalmopathy and Graves' hyperthyroidism. TCRdb processed the multiplex PCR reads anew with MiXCR; each CDR3 protein has one entry. The sample lists 1 million to 1.3 million distinct CDR3 sequences, less than 45% occurring once. Sequencing input: peripheral blood or thyroid tissue (not recorded which). The receptors shown here come from an adult man with Graves' hyperthyroidism. CDR3s include the opening cysteine and the closing phenylalanine or tryptophan. D genes are given only for firm matches. Expanded clones are given a class, and other clones once, few, many or no size at all.

d_call,j_call,clone_size,v_call,cdr3_aa,cdr3_nt
-,TRBJ1-1,many,TRBV12-3/TRBV12-4,CASSPSPPGRGSTEAFF,TGTGCCAGCAGTCCTTCCCCTCCGGGGCGCGGGAGCACTGAAGCTTTCTTT
-,TRBJ1-1,few,TRBV12-3/TRBV12-4,CATKANTEAFF,TGTGCCACGAAAGCGAACACTGAAGCTTTCTTT
TRBD1,TRBJ2-7,many,TRBV15,CATSRGGQGNEQYF,TGTGCCACCAGCAGAGGCGGACAGGGGAACGAGCAGTACTTC
-,TRBJ1-1,-,TRBV7-3,CASSEINGGQEAFF,TGTGCCAGCAGTGAAATAAACGGGGGACAAGAAGCTTTCTTT
-,TRBJ1-1,-,TRBV7-8,CASSPGVADRSTEAFF,TGTGCCAGCAGCCCAGGGGTGGCCGACCGGTCGACTGAAGCTTTCTTT
-,TRBJ1-2,-,TRBV28,CASTSPGPDGYTF,TGTGCCAGCACTTCGCCGGGGCCTGATGGCTACACCTTC
-,TRBJ2-2,few,TRBV12-3/TRBV12-4,CASSWDQNTGELFF,TGTGCCAGCAGTTGGGACCAGAACACCGGGGAGCTGTTTTTT
-,TRBJ1-3,many,TRBV29-1,CSVVDGYSGNTIYF,TGCAGCGTTGTGGACGGCTACTCTGGAAACACCATATATTTT
TRBD1,TRBJ1-5,few,TRBV20-1,CSASRGDRDSYGNQPQHF,TGCAGTGCTAGCAGGGGGGACAGGGACAGTTATGGCAATCAGCCCCAGCATTTT
-,TRBJ2-5,few,TRBV10-3,CAIKPAGVEAQYF,TGTGCCATCAAGCCAGCGGGTGTTGAGGCCCAGTACTTC
-,TRBJ1-2,many,TRBV20-1,CSASGVYGYTF,TGCAGTGCTAGTGGGGTCTATGGCTACACCTTC
-,TRBJ1-5,-,TRBV6-5,CASSRQVSNQPQHF,TGTGCCAGCAGTCGACAGGTTAGCAATCAGCCCCAGCATTTT
TRBD1,TRBJ1-3,-,TRBV29-1,CSLQGTGNTIYF,TGCAGCTTACAGGGGACTGGAAACACCATATATTTT
-,TRBJ2-5,few,TRBV20-1,CSATKSSTETQYF,TGCAGTGCCACTAAGAGTTCCACGGAGACCCAGTACTTC
TRBD2,TRBJ2-7,few,TRBV19,CASAKPGLAGAYEQYF,TGTGCCAGTGCCAAACCGGGACTAGCGGGCGCCTACGAGCAGTACTTC
-,TRBJ2-6,many,TRBV7-9,CASSLIGFGANVLTF,TGTGCCAGCAGCTTAATCGGATTTGGGGCCAACGTCCTGACTTTC
-,TRBJ1-5,many,TRBV7-9,CASSFDSLDQPQHF,TGTGCCAGCAGCTTCGACAGCTTGGATCAGCCCCAGCATTTT
TRBD1,TRBJ1-5,many,TRBV5-6,CASSLGGQVRSSNQPQHF,TGTGCCAGCAGCTTGGGGGGACAGGTTCGGTCGAGCAATCAGCCCCAGCATTTT
-,TRBJ1-1,many,TRBV10-3,CAIRTDPNTEAFF,TGTGCCATCAGGACAGATCCGAACACTGAAGCTTTCTTT
TRBD1,TRBJ2-1,-,TRBV2,CASRGTGDNEQFF,TGTGCCAGCAGGGGGACAGGGGACAATGAGCAGTTCTTC
TRBD2,TRBJ2-5,-,TRBV19,CASSMSGTSVLGETQYF,TGTGCCAGTAGTATGTCTGGGACTAGCGTACTTGGAGAGACCCAGTACTTC
-,TRBJ2-1,-,TRBV25-1,CASSEWLAEPPYNEQFF,TGTGCCAGCAGTGAATGGTTGGCTGAACCTCCCTACAATGAGCAGTTCTTC
-,TRBJ1-6,many,TRBV11-2,CASSPGQGRGGSSYNSPLHF,TGTGCCAGCAGCCCAGGCCAAGGGCGGGGCGGAAGCTCCTATAATTCACCCCTCCACTTT
-,TRBJ1-5,-,TRBV2,CASNRQTNQPQHF,TGTGCCAGCAACCGACAGACCAATCAGCCCCAGCATTTT
TRBD2,TRBJ2-7,few,TRBV10-2,CASSGINSGREYEQYF,TGTGCCAGCAGTGGGATCAATAGCGGGAGAGAATACGAGCAGTACTTC
TRBD1,TRBJ2-7,-,TRBV24-1,CATSDPHGQGMRTSYEQYF,TGTGCCACCAGTGATCCCCACGGACAGGGGATGAGAACATCCTACGAGCAGTACTTC
TRBD1,TRBJ2-5,many,TRBV5-6,CASSLGGQGVETQYF,TGTGCCAGCAGCTTGGGAGGACAGGGAGTTGAGACCCAGTACTTC
-,TRBJ2-6,-,TRBV15,CATSSVGDNVLTF,TGTGCCACCAGCAGCGTAGGGGACAACGTCCTGACTTTC
TRBD1,TRBJ2-7,few,TRBV7-8,CASSPRTGLDYEQYF,TGTGCCAGCAGCCCCCGGACAGGGCTTGACTACGAGCAGTACTTC
-,TRBJ1-1,-,TRBV29-1,CSVTGSLKGNTEAFF,TGCAGCGTTACGGGATCACTGAAGGGGAACACTGAAGCTTTCTTT